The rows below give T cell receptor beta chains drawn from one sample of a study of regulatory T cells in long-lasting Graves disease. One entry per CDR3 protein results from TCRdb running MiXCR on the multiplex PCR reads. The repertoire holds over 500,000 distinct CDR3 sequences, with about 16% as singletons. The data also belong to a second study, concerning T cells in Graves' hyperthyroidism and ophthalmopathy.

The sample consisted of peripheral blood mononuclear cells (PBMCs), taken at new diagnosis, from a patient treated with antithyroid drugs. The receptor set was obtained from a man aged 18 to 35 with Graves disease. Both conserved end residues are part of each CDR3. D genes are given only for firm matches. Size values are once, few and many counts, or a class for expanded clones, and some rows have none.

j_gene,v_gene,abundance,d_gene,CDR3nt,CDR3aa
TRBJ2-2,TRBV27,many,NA,TGTGCCAGCAGTTTAGTATGGGACACCGGGGAGCTGTTTTTT,CASSLVWDTGELFF
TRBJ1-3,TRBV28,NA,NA,TGTGCCAGCAGTTCTTTCGACAGGGGAAACACCATATATTTT,CASSSFDRGNTIYF
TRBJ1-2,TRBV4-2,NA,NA,TGTGCCAGCAGCCAAGATCCCCCTCTAGGCGGCTACACCTTC,CASSQDPPLGGYTF
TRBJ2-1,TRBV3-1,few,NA,TGTGCCAGCAGCCCGGAGGTCCAATACAATGAGCAGTTCTTC,CASSPEVQYNEQFF
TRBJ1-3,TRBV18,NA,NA,TGTGCCAGCTCACCTCCCCCCTCTGGAAACACCATATATTTT,CASSPPPSGNTIYF
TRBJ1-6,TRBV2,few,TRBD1,TGTGCCAGCAGTGATGAAGGGGGCGGACCCCTCCACTTT,CASSDEGGGPLHF
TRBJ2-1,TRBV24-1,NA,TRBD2,TGTGCCACCAGTGATTTTAGCGGGAGGCAGAACAATGAGCAGTTCTTC,CATSDFSGRQNNEQFF
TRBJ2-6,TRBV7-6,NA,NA,TGTGCCAGCAGCCCAGGCAGGGGCCGATTCTCTGGGGCCAACGTCCTGACTTTC,CASSPGRGRFSGANVLTF
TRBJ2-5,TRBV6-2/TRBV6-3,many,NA,TGTGCCAGCACCTCTTGGGGGGGCGCTTCTGAGACCCAGTACTTC,CASTSWGGASETQYF
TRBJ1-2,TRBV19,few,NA,TGTGCCAGTAGTTCAAGAGACAGGAGTAACTATGGCTACACCTTC,CASSSRDRSNYGYTF
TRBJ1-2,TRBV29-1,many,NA,TGCAGCGTTACCTCCCCCGGGGCTAGTGGCTACACCTTC,CSVTSPGASGYTF
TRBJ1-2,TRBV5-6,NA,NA,TGTGCCAGCAGCTTCGACCCCTCCGAGGTTTATGGCTACACCTTC,CASSFDPSEVYGYTF
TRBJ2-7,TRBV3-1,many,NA,TGTGCCAGCAGCCCTGACAACAGGGTCTGGCACGAGCAGTACTTC,CASSPDNRVWHEQYF
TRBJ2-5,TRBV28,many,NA,TGTGCCAGCAGTACTCCCGTAGGGAACGACGGAGGAGAGACCCAGTACTTC,CASSTPVGNDGGETQYF
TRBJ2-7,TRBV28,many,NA,TGTGCCAGCAGTTTAGTTACCAGTCGGGAGCAGTACTTC,CASSLVTSREQYF